The sequence of this T cell receptor (beta chain) was determined in a study of shared clonotypes between healthy human individuals. With ten immunoSEQ deep assay plates, unsorted PBMC DNA underwent sequencing. Only in-frame clones appear in the TCRdb table, and some are missing; sequencing was by immunoSEQ multiplex PCR. This table holds roughly 490,000 clones, less than 80% found once. This CDR3 spans 15 amino acids. Germline loops: CDR1 MNHEY, CDR2 SMNVEV (reference sequence). V was shortened by 2 bases and J by 2 bases, with 13 bases between the two germline ends. Study findings and constraints: Clonotype sharing among donors was expected to depend on sequencing depth.

With respect to this clone: The target antigen is unknown.

The clonotype was recovered from a woman between 35 and 50 years old in good health. Some clones in this sample may be carry-over from other donors' samples. Sequencing input: PBMCs. This rearrangement joins TRBV27 to TRBJ2-7; no clear D. The CDR3 DNA reads as TGTGCCAGCAGTTTAAAGGACGGGTGGACCTACGAGCAGTACTTC. Residues: CASSLKDGWTYEQYF.